Described below is a single TCR beta chain sequence and its context. Other nucleotide sequences in the sample specify the same CDR3. V lost 6 bases to trimming and J lost 5 bases, with 13 bases between them. CDR3 length: 13 residues. Germline values: CDR1 LNHDA, CDR2 SQIVND (reference sequence). This record belongs to a study of blood T cell repertoires in COVID-19. Study at large: In each case, the material was cDNA or gDNA derived from T cells, B-cell-depleted T cells, or PBMCs.

Only in-frame clones appear in the TCRdb table, and some are missing; sequencing was by immunoSEQ multiplex PCR. In the table there are about 370,000 clones, about 90% of which are singletons. The sample taken for sequencing was peripheral blood. The receptor was derived from a woman between 25 and 40 years old with COVID-19, enrolled during active disease. The V call is TRBV19, the J call TRBJ1-1, with D unclear. Written as DNA, the CDR3 is TGTGCCAGTAGGACCCCCGGAGGAACTGAAGCTTTCTTT. The encoded protein is CASRTPGGTEAFF.